The 18 T cell receptor beta chains reported below all come from one sample, sequenced in a study of blood T cell repertoires in COVID-19. Profiled with immunoSEQ multiplex PCR; TCRdb holds only in-frame clones, not every one. The sample has tens of thousands of clones, roughly 85% seen once. The sample comprised peripheral blood. These receptors all come from a human donor in a cohort sampled during active COVID-19.

In its sample, this clone was seen a few times. This rearrangement joins TRBV11-2 to TRBJ1-6; possible D gene TRBD1, 5 bases. This CDR3 contains 16 residues. In germline, CDR1 is SGHAT, CDR2 FQNNGV. V lost 4 bases and J 8 bases, leaving 18 bases between the germline ends. CDR3 residues: CASSSRGGYTHSPLHF. The DNA for the CDR3 is TGTGCCAGCAGCTCTAGGGGCGGATACACACATTCACCCCTCCACTTT.

This chain uses TRBV3-1 (or the pseudogene TRBV3-2) with TRBJ2-2; a possible D gene is TRBD2 (6 bases). This CDR3 comprises 14 residues. Germline V gene data show CDR1 as LGHDT and CDR2 as YNNKEL (reference sequence). V was trimmed by 0 bases and J by 7 bases, leaving 9 bases between them. Here the CDR3 reads CASSQDTSHGELFF. In nucleotides, the CDR3 is TGTGCCAGCAGCCAAGATACTAGCCACGGGGAGCTGTTTTTT.

This chain uses TRBV28 with TRBJ1-6; maybe TRBD1 (5 bases). The ends were cut back, 6 bases at V and 7 bases at J, with 13 bases in the middle. CDR1 is MDHEN and CDR2 is SYDVKM in the germline V gene. The CDR3 extends over 14 amino acids. The CDR3 DNA is TGTGCCAGCAGCGCAGGGTTTAAAAATTCACCCCTCCACTTT. Translated: CASSAGFKNSPLHF. The full variable domain, in which reference TRBV28 and TRBJ1-6 provide the parts outside the CDR3, is DVKVTQSSRYLVKRTGEKVFLECVQDMDHENMFWYRQDPGLGLRLIYFSYDVKMKEKGDIPEGYSVSREKKERFSLILESASTNQTSMYLCASSAGFKNSPLHFGNGTRLTVT.

This chain uses TRBV5-4 with TRBJ2-7, with 7 positions matching TRBD2. The CDR3 consists of 18 residues. The ends lost 0 bases at V and 6 bases at J; junction bases unmatched: 18. Germline-derived CDR1 and CDR2 are SGHNT and YYREEE (reference sequence). The CDR3 DNA reads TGTGCCAGCAGCTTGGGGGCCTTTGGGCTAAAATCGGGGGGCGAGCAGTACTTC. Protein sequence: CASSLGAFGLKSGGEQYF.

The chain couples TRBV5-1 to TRBJ2-7; 8 bases match TRBD1. Per the germline V gene, CDR1 is SGHRS and CDR2 is YFSETQ. Trimming cost V 4 bases and J 7 bases; bases outside gene matches: 13. This CDR3 comprises 15 residues. For the CDR3, the DNA is TGCGCCAGCAGCCCCCTTGGACAGGGTGAAGTAGAGCAGTACTTC. Translating it yields CASSPLGQGEVEQYF.

The gene calls are TRBV11-2 and TRBJ1-2, with D unresolved. The V gene's germline CDR1 is SGHAT and CDR2 FQNNGV. The CDR3 sequence is 12 residues long. V was pared by 1 base and J by 14 bases, with 14 bases between. Here the CDR3 DNA reads TGTGCCAGCAGCTTAGGTCGGGGAAAAAAAACCTTC. Translation gives CASSLGRGKKTF. Full variable domain (outside the CDR3, taken from reference TRBV11-2 and TRBJ1-2): EAGVAQSPRYKIIEKRQSVAFWCNPISGHATLYWYQQILGQGPKLLIQFQNNGVVDDSQLPKDRFSAERLKGVDSTLKIQPAKLEDSAVYLCASSLGRGKKTFGSGTRLTVV.

J is TRBJ2-1 and V is TRBV7-2, with TRBD1 matching over 7 bases. V shed 4 bases and J 10 bases; nucleotides not matched to a gene: 10. The germline gives CDR1 SGHTA, CDR2 FQGNSA. CDR3 length: 14 residues. Here the CDR3 reads CASSSTGDDREQFF. As DNA, the CDR3 is TGTGCCAGCAGCTCCACAGGGGACGACAGGGAGCAGTTCTTC. The variable domain in full, completed from reference TRBV7-2 and TRBJ2-1, reads GAGVSQSPSNKVTEKGKDVELRCDPISGHTALYWYRQSLGQGLEFLIYFQGNSAPDKSGLPSDRFSAERTGGSVSTLTIQRTQQEDSAVYLCASSSTGDDREQFFGPGTRLTVL.

The chain recombines TRBV3-1 (or the pseudogene TRBV3-2) with TRBJ1-2; 7 bases match TRBD1. Germline V gene sequence: CDR1 LGHDT, CDR2 YNNKEL (reference sequence). The CDR3 is 12 residues long. The junction had 3 bases not matched to a gene; V was cut back by 2 bases and J by 9 bases. CDR3 in amino acids: CASSQRQGRYTF. Written as DNA, the CDR3 is TGTGCCAGCAGCCAAAGACAGGGCCGCTACACCTTC.

The gene calls are TRBV7-3 and TRBJ2-5; D may be TRBD1 (7 bases). V was pared by 5 bases and J by 1 base, with 11 bases between. Germline V gene sequence: CDR1 SGHTA, CDR2 FQGTGA. The CDR3 totals 14 residues. The CDR3 coding sequence is TGTGCCAGCAGCAGGGGGGACAGCCAAGAGACCCAGTACTTC. This translates into CASSRGDSQETQYF. The whole variable domain, filled in from reference TRBV7-3 and TRBJ2-5, reads GAGVSQTPSNKVTEKGKYVELRCDPISGHTALYWYRQSLGQGPEFLIYFQGTGAADDSGLPNDRFFAVRPEGSVSTLKIQRTERGDSAVYLCASSRGDSQETQYFGPGTRLLVL.

This sequence joins TRBV6-2 or TRBV6-3 and TRBJ1-1; D perhaps matches TRBD1 (5 bases). In germline, CDR1 is MNHEY, CDR2 SVGEGT. The CDR3 has 15 amino acids. Trimming removed 2 bases at V and 5 bases at J, with 15 bases between. In nucleotides, the CDR3 is TGTGCCAGCAGTTACGCCACACGGGGGGTGACTGAAGCTTTCTTT. Translated, it gives CASSYATRGVTEAFF.

The CDR3 DNA reads TGTGCCAGCAGCTCCACCGGGACAGGGGTCGAAAAACTGTTTTTT. Residues: CASSSTGTGVEKLFF. This chain connects TRBV7-2 to TRBJ1-4; 10 bases align to TRBD1. The germline gives CDR1 SGHTA, CDR2 FQGNSA. The CDR3 loop spans 15 amino acids. Trimming took 4 bases from V and 8 from J; bases not matched to a gene: 7.

The chain employs TRBV19 and TRBJ2-7; D call uncertain. Germline V gene data show CDR1 as LNHDA and CDR2 as SQIVND (reference sequence). The V end was cut by 10 bases, the J end by 3 bases, with 10 bases between. CDR3 size: 11 residues. CDR3 loop: CATGTNYEQYF. The CDR3 bases are TGTGCCACGGGTACGAACTACGAGCAGTACTTC.

The chain is built from TRBV29-1 and TRBJ1-2, with 7 positions matching TRBD1. Germline assignment: CDR1 SQVTM and CDR2 ANQGSEA. The CDR3 sequence is 11 residues long. Trimming at V came to 7 bases and at J to 5 bases, leaving 4 bases not matched to a gene. The CDR3 here is CSGQGLYGYTF. The DNA of the CDR3 is TGCAGCGGACAGGGCCTTTATGGCTACACCTTC.

Here the CDR3 reads CASSKDRVTHEQYF. The CDR3 bases are TGTGCCAGCAGCAAGGACAGGGTGACCCACGAGCAGTACTTC. The chain joins TRBV21-1 to TRBJ2-7; the table's D gene call, TRBD1, was not cross checked with the DNA. TRBV21-1 counts as a pseudogene. The length of the CDR3 is 14 residues.

This clone was detected only a few times. The gene calls are TRBV7-9 and TRBJ1-2; 7 positions match TRBD1. Germline trimming cut 5 bases from V and 7 bases from J; bases unmatched to any gene: 10. The length of the CDR3 is 14 residues. The germline CDR1 and CDR2 sequences are SEHNR and FQNEAQ (reference sequence). The CDR3 here is CASSRRQGGLGYTF. In DNA form, the CDR3 reads TGTGCCAGCAGCAGGCGACAGGGCGGTCTTGGCTACACCTTC.

The genes are TRBV7-9 and TRBJ1-6, with TRBD1 as a possible D gene (6 bases). The CDR3 length is 15 residues. The V end was cut by 5 bases, the J end by 7 bases, with 15 bases between. Germline values: CDR1 SEHNR, CDR2 FQNEAQ (reference sequence). The CDR3 DNA reads as TGTGCCAGCAGCACAGAGAGGGGGTTGAATTCACCCCTCCACTTT. Amino acids: CASSTERGLNSPLHF.

The chain combines TRBV6-2 or TRBV6-3 with TRBJ1-1, with D possibly matching TRBD1 (5 bases). The germline CDR1 and CDR2 sequences are MNHEY and SVGEGT. There are 15 residues in the CDR3. V shed 4 bases and J shed 6 bases, with 18 bases lying between them. DNA for the CDR3: TGTGCCAGCAGTTCCGTGGGGGGAAGGAGTCCTGAAGCTTTCTTT. Translated: CASSSVGGRSPEAFF.

The rearrangement uses TRBV5-6 and TRBJ2-1, with 8 bases matching TRBD1. Unmatched junction bases numbered 15, after V lost 3 bases and J lost 7 bases. CDR1 and CDR2 (germline): SGHDT, YYEEEE. The CDR3 contains 17 residues. The CDR3 reads CASSSLAGGISRNEQFF. The CDR3 DNA reads as TGTGCCAGCAGCTCCTTGGCAGGGGGCATTTCGCGGAATGAGCAGTTCTTC. Combining the CDR3 with reference TRBV5-6 and TRBJ2-1 gives the whole variable domain DAGVTQSPTHLIKTRGQQVTLRCSPKSGHDTVSWYQQALGQGPQFIFQYYEEEERQRGNFPDRFSGHQFPNYSSELNVNALLLGDSALYLCASSSLAGGISRNEQFFGPGTRLTVL.